The 19 T cell receptor beta chains listed next were all sequenced from one sample in a study of radiation and T cells in renal cell carcinoma. This table comes from immunoSEQ multiplex PCR, and its TCRdb copy is limited to in-frame clones, with some not included. The sample lists over 90,000 clones; around 84% were seen once. Time point indicated: blood 4 weeks post-SBRT, at nephrectomy. Treatment described: 15 Gy SBRT to primary tumor, nephrectomy 4 weeks later. Sequencing was performed on blood, taken from a patient whose treatment included radiotherapy and nephrectomy. All receptors come from a man in his fifties or sixties with renal cell carcinoma.

The rearrangement uses TRBV11-1 and TRBJ2-1, with D possibly TRBD2 on 6 matching bases. Looked up from germline, CDR1 is SGHAT and CDR2 is FQDESV (reference sequence). V lost 1 base, J lost 10 bases, and 8 bases lay in between. The CDR3 extends over 12 amino acids. In DNA form, the CDR3 reads TGTGCCAGCAGCTTAGGGGGACTGGAGCAGTTCTTC. This encodes CASSLGGLEQFF.

The J gene is TRBJ2-5, the V gene TRBV5-6, with 10 bases that match TRBD2. Germline trimming cut 4 bases from V and 1 base from J; bases unmatched to any gene: 7. CDR1 and CDR2 (germline): SGHDT, YYEEEE. The CDR3 extends over 16 amino acids. CDR3 in DNA: TGTGCCAGCAGCCTCCGGACTAGCGGAACCCAAGAGACCCAGTACTTC. Amino acids: CASSLRTSGTQETQYF.

This chain connects TRBV9 to TRBJ1-2, with D uncertain. The CDR3 loop spans 17 amino acids. The germline V gene has CDR1 SGDLS and CDR2 YYNGEE. The V end was cut by 0 bases, the J end by 2 bases, with 17 bases between. This CDR3 is CASSVGVRGTGNYGYTF. CDR3 in DNA: TGTGCCAGCAGCGTAGGGGTCCGGGGTACGGGGAACTATGGCTACACCTTC.

The gene calls are TRBV5-1 and TRBJ1-1; D gene uncertain. This CDR3 has 14 residues. CDR1 is SGHRS and CDR2 is YFSETQ in the germline V gene. V gave up 0 bases and J gave up 1 base, with 7 bases separating them. In DNA, the CDR3 is TGCGCCAGCAGCTTGGACGGACCGAACACTGAAGCTTTCTTT. Translating it yields CASSLDGPNTEAFF.

The chain joins TRBV13 to TRBJ2-5, with TRBD1 matching over 8 bases. With 5 bases clipped from V and 5 bases from J, the junction kept 10 bases outside the gene matches. The CDR3 is 15 amino acids. Germline assignment: CDR1 PRHDT and CDR2 FYEKMQ (reference sequence). The DNA of the CDR3 is TGTGCCAGCAGCCCGGGGACAGGAGGTTTGGAGACCCAGTACTTC. This sequence encodes CASSPGTGGLETQYF.

V usage is TRBV30 and J usage is TRBJ2-1; TRBD1 matches 7 bases. Looked up from germline, CDR1 is GTSNPN and CDR2 is SVGIG (reference sequence). The junction had 6 bases not matched to a gene; V was cut back by 8 bases and J by 8 bases. This CDR3 contains 11 residues. CDR3 in DNA: TGTGCCGGGTCCGACAGGGATGAGCAGTTCTTC. Its protein is CAGSDRDEQFF.

The rearrangement links TRBV11-2 to TRBJ1-1, with TRBD1 identical over 7 bases. CDR3 size: 14 residues. Trimming at V came to 3 bases and at J to 1 base, leaving 2 bases not matched to a gene. The germline CDR1 and CDR2 sequences are SGHAT and FQNNGV. CDR3 nucleotide sequence: TGTGCCAGCAGCTTCAGGGGGAAGAACACTGAAGCTTTCTTT. It specifies CASSFRGKNTEAFF.

The chain employs TRBV7-8 and TRBJ2-1; D is unclear. This CDR3 is 16 amino acids long. Trimming took off 0 bases at V and 5 bases at J, with 14 bases between the two ends. From germline, CDR1 is SGHVS and CDR2 FQNEAQ. The CDR3 spells CASSLAPTWGDNEQFF. Here the CDR3 DNA reads TGTGCCAGCAGCTTAGCGCCAACTTGGGGTGACAATGAGCAGTTCTTC.

The chain carries TRBV6-5 and TRBJ2-5; D is possibly TRBD1 (6 bases). CDR1 is MNHEY, CDR2 SVGAGI, per germline. The CDR3 consists of 13 residues. The V end was cut by 10 bases, the J end by 2 bases, with 14 bases between. DNA for the CDR3: TGTGCCACATCCCCCGGGACACAAGAGACCCAGTACTTC. Translating it yields CATSPGTQETQYF.

This chain uses TRBV7-3 with TRBJ2-2; 10 bases line up with TRBD2. The CDR3 covers 12 residues. Looked up from germline, CDR1 is SGHTA and CDR2 is FQGTGA. Germline trimming cut 11 bases from V and 5 bases from J; bases unmatched to any gene: 2. The CDR3 loop is CAGTSATGELFF. As DNA, the CDR3 is TGTGCCGGGACTAGCGCTACCGGGGAGCTGTTTTTT.

This clone was recorded once. The chain combines TRBV5-4 with TRBJ2-5; perhaps D is TRBD1 or TRBD2 (5 bases each). Germline CDR1 reads SGHNT; CDR2 reads YYREEE (reference sequence). V lost 4 bases to trimming and J lost 5 bases, with 21 bases between them. This CDR3 is built from 16 residues. The CDR3 spells CASSPESWMGTETQYF. The CDR3 DNA sequence: TGTGCCAGCAGCCCCGAGTCCTGGATGGGGACGGAGACCCAGTACTTC.

The chain combines TRBV10-2 with TRBJ2-3; 11 bases map to TRBD2. This CDR3 comprises 14 residues. J lost 2 bases, V lost 10 bases, and 5 bases had no gene match. Looked up from germline, CDR1 is WSHSY and CDR2 is SAAADI. The CDR3: CATLAGGLTDTQYF. As DNA, the CDR3 is TGCGCCACCCTAGCGGGAGGCCTCACAGATACGCAGTATTTT.

This clone was found once. The chain combines TRBV5-4 with TRBJ1-1; perhaps TRBD1 as D (5 bases). The V gene lost 4 bases and the J gene lost 5 bases, with 15 bases spanning the gap. CDR3 length: 14 amino acids. Germline V lookup: CDR1 SGHNT, CDR2 YYREEE (reference sequence). The DNA for the CDR3 is TGTGCCAGCAGCCCGGGCAGGGTGGGGACTGAAGCTTTCTTT. Its translation: CASSPGRVGTEAFF.

The sample holds a few counts of this clone. Other DNA sequences in this sample translate to the same CDR3. The V call is TRBV7-9, the J call TRBJ2-5; D is unclear. The CDR3 totals 12 residues. Germline CDR1 is SEHNR and CDR2 is FQNEAQ (reference sequence). V gave up 1 base and J gave up 5 bases, with 5 bases separating them. The CDR3 region has the DNA TGTGCCAGCAGCTTAGTGGGGGAGACCCAGTACTTC. It specifies CASSLVGETQYF.

This chain links TRBV10-3 with TRBJ2-3; 7 bases are a match to TRBD2. CDR1 ENHRY and CDR2 SYGVKD come from the germline V gene. CDR3 length: 16 amino acids. The trim removed 3 bases at V and 3 bases at J, leaving 9 bases unmatched. The CDR3 sequence: CAISDLDSLATDTQYF. CDR3 bases: TGTGCCATCAGTGACTTAGACTCACTAGCGACAGATACGCAGTATTTT.

The chain is built from TRBV7-9 and TRBJ1-1; TRBD1 aligns across 8 bases. The ends lost 5 bases at V and 0 bases at J; junction bases unmatched: 11. The CDR3 totals 17 residues. Germline V lookup: CDR1 SEHNR, CDR2 FQNEAQ (reference sequence). CDR3 region: CASSPDRGRTMNTEAFF. CDR3 bases: TGTGCCAGCAGCCCCGACAGGGGAAGGACTATGAACACTGAAGCTTTCTTT.

V and J are TRBV29-1 and TRBJ2-7, with 10 positions matching TRBD2. Germline trimming cut 4 bases from V and 2 bases from J; bases unmatched to any gene: 5. Germline V gene lookup returns CDR1 SQVTM and CDR2 ANQGSEA. The CDR3 consists of 14 residues. CDR3 DNA sequence: TGCAGCGTTGTCGGTCTAGCGGGAGCCTACGAGCAGTACTTC. Encoded protein: CSVVGLAGAYEQYF.

This clone came up once. The chain carries TRBV5-1 and TRBJ1-4; 10 positions match TRBD1. This CDR3 contains 14 residues. V was clipped by 4 bases and J by 8 bases; unmatched bases: 5. Germline CDR1 reads SGHRS; CDR2 reads YFSETQ. The CDR3 region is CASSEGTGAEKLFF. CDR3 coding DNA: TGCGCCAGCAGCGAAGGGACAGGGGCAGAAAAACTGTTTTTT.

The J gene is TRBJ2-3, the V gene TRBV6-6; a weak D match, TRBD2 (5 bases). The CDR3 consists of 15 residues. Looked up from germline, CDR1 is MNHNY and CDR2 is SVGAGI (reference sequence). The germline V and J ends were trimmed by 6 bases and 2 bases, with 15 bases remaining between them. The chain's CDR3 is CASRLLREITDTQYF. CDR3 coding DNA: TGTGCCAGCAGACTCTTGAGGGAAATCACAGATACGCAGTATTTT.